A selection of T cell receptor beta chains follows, all from one sample in a study of cytomegalovirus exposure and HLA in healthy donors. Clones were read by immunoSEQ multiplex PCR, and TCRdb kept only the in-frame ones, dropping some. The repertoire holds 150,000 or so clones, with approximately 82% as singletons. The material sequenced was PBMCs. The receptors stem from a man aged 30-40 years in good health and CMV-seropositive. The conserved cysteine and the conserved F or W are not part of the CDR3 here. Each record gives: V gene, D gene, J gene, CDR3 protein. The D gene is left open where the match is weak.

v_call: TRBV2; d_call: NA; j_call: TRBJ2-4; cdr3_aa: ASSDRLIQY
v_call: TRBV5-1; d_call: NA; j_call: TRBJ1-2; cdr3_aa: ASRWDTNYGYT
v_call: TRBV2; d_call: TRBD2; j_call: TRBJ2-1; cdr3_aa: ASRRTSGSNEQF
v_call: TRBV5-1; d_call: NA; j_call: TRBJ2-7; cdr3_aa: ASSLGPHYEQY
v_call: TRBV9; d_call: TRBD2; j_call: TRBJ2-3; cdr3_aa: ASSVGTSGGSTDTQY
v_call: TRBV18; d_call: TRBD2; j_call: TRBJ2-2; cdr3_aa: ASTSHANSGSLTGELF
v_call: TRBV12-5; d_call: NA; j_call: TRBJ2-2; cdr3_aa: ASGLETGELF
v_call: TRBV21-1; d_call: NA; j_call: TRBJ2-4; cdr3_aa: ASSKSPRVRLRAKNIQY
v_call: TRBV6-5; d_call: NA; j_call: TRBJ1-2; cdr3_aa: ATGGRIYGYT
v_call: TRBV4-1; d_call: NA; j_call: TRBJ2-5; cdr3_aa: ASSQRTDQETQY
v_call: TRBV28; d_call: NA; j_call: TRBJ1-1; cdr3_aa: ASQKGEGWGTEAF
v_call: TRBV19; d_call: TRBD2; j_call: TRBJ2-3; cdr3_aa: ASSIPGLGLAY
v_call: TRBV7-9; d_call: NA; j_call: TRBJ2-1; cdr3_aa: ASSLSRLTFYNEQF
v_call: TRBV5-5; d_call: NA; j_call: TRBJ2-1; cdr3_aa: ASSLGGDNEQF
v_call: TRBV6-5; d_call: TRBD1; j_call: TRBJ1-4; cdr3_aa: ASRGTGYEKLF